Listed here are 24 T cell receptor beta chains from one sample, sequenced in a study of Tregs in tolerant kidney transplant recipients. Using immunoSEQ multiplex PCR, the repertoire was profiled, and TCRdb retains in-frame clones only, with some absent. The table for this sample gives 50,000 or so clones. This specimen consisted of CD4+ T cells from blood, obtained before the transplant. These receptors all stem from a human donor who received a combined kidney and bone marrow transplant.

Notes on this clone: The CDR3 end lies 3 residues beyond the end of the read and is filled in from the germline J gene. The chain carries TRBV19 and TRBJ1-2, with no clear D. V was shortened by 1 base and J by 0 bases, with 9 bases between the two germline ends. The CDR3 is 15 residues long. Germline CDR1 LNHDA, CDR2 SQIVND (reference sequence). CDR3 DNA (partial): TGTGCCAGTAGTATAGGAGGCCTAGCTAACTATGGC. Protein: CASSIGGLANYG. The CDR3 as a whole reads CASSIGGLANYGYTF.

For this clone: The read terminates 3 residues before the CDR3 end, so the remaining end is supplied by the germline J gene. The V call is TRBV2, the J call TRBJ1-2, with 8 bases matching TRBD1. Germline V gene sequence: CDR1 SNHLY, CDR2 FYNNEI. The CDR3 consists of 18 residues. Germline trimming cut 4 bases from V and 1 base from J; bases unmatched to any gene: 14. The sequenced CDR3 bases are TGTGCCAGCAGTGCACCGGCAGGACAGGGACACTTTAACTATGGC. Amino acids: CASSAPAGQGHFNYG. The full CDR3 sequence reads CASSAPAGQGHFNYGYTF. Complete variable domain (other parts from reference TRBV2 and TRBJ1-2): EPEVTQTPSHQVTQMGQEVILRCVPISNHLYFYWYRQILGQKVEFLVSFYNNEISEKSEIFDDQFSVERPDGSNFTLKIRSTKLEDSAMYFCASSAPAGQGHFNYGYTFGSGTRLTVV.

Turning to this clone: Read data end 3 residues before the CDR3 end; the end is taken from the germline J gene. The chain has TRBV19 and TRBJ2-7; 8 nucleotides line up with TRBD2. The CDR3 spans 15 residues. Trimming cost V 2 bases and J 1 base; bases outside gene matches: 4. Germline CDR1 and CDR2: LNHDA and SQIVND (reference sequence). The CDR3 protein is CASSILGGGSYEQYF. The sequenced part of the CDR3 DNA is TGTGCCAGTAGTATACTAGGCGGGGGGTCCTACGAG.

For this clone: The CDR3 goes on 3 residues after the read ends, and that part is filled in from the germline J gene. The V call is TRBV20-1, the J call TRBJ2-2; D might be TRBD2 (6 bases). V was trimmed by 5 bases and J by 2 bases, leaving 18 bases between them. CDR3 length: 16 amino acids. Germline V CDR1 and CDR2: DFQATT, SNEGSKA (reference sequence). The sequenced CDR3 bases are TGCAGTGCTTTCCCCTTGGGGACTCTTAACACCGGGGAG. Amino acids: CSAFPLGTLNTGE. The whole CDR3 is CSAFPLGTLNTGELFF.

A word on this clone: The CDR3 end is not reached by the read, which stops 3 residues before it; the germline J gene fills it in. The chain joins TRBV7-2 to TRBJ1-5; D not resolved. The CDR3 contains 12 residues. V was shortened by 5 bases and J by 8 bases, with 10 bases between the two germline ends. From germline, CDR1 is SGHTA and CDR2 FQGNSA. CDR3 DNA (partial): TGTGCCAGCAGCCGGACTGAGGAGCCC. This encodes CASSRTEEP. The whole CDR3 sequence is CASSRTEEPQHF.

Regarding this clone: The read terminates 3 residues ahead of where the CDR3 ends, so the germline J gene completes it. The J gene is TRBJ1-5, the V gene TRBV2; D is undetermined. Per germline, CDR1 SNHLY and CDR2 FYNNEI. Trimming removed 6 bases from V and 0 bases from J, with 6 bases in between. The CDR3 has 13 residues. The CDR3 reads CASSADSNQPQHF. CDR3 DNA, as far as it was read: TGTGCCAGCAGCGCAGATAGCAATCAGCCC.

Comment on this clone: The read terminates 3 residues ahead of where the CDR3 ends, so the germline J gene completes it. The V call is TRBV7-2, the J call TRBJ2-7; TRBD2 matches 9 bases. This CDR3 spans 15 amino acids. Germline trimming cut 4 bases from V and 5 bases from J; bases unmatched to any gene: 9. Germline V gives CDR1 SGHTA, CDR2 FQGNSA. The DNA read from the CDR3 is TGTGCCAGCAGCTCCGCGGGGGGGCGTAACCACGAG. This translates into CASSSAGGRNHE. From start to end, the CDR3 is CASSSAGGRNHEQYF.

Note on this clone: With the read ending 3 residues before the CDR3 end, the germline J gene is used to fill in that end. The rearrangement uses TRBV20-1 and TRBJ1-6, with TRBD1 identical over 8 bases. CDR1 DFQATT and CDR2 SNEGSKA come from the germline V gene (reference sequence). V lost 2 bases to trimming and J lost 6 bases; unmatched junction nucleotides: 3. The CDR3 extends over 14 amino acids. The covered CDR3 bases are TGCAGTGCTAGATGGACAGGGATTAATTCACCC. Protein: CSARWTGINSP. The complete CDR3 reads CSARWTGINSPLHF.

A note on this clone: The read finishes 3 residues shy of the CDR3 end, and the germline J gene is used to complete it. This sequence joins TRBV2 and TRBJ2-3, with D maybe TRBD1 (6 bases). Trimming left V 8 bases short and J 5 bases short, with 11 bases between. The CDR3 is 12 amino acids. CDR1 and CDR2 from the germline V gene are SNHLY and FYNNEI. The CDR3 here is CASSVRGDTQYF. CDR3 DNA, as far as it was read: TGTGCCAGCTCGGTCAGGGGAGATACG.

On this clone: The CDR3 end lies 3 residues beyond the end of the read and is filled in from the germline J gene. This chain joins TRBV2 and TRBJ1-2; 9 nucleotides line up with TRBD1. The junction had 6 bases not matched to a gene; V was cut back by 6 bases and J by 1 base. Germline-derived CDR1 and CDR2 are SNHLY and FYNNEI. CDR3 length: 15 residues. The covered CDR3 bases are TGTGCCAGCAGACCCCCGACAGGGGGTAACTATGGC. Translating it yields CASRPPTGGNYG. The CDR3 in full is CASRPPTGGNYGYTF. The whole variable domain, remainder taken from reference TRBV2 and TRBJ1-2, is EPEVTQTPSHQVTQMGQEVILRCVPISNHLYFYWYRQILGQKVEFLVSFYNNEISEKSEIFDDQFSVERPDGSNFTLKIRSTKLEDSAMYFCASRPPTGGNYGYTFGSGTRLTVV.

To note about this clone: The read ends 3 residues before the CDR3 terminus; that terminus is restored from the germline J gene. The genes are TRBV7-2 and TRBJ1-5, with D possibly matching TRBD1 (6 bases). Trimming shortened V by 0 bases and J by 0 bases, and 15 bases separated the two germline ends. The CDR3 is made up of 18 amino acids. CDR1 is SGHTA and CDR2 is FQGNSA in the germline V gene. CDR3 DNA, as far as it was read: TGTGCCAGCAGCTTAGCGATTCTCAGGGGCGGTAGCAATCAGCCC. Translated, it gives CASSLAILRGGSNQP. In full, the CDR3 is CASSLAILRGGSNQPQHF.

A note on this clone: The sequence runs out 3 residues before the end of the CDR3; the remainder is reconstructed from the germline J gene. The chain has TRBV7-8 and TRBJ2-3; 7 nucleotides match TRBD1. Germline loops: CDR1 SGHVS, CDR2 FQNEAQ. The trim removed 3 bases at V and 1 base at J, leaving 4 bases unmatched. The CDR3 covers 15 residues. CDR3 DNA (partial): TGTGCCAGCAGCTTCATGGGGACAGGCACAGATACG. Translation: CASSFMGTGTDT. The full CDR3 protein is CASSFMGTGTDTQYF.

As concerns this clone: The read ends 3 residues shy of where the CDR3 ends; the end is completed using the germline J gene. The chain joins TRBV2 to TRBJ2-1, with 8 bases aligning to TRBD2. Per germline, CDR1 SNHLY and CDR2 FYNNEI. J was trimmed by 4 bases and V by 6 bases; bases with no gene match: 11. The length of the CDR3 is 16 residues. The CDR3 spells CASRKSLSGAYNEQFF. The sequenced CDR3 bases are TGTGCCAGCAGGAAAAGTCTTAGCGGGGCATACAATGAG.

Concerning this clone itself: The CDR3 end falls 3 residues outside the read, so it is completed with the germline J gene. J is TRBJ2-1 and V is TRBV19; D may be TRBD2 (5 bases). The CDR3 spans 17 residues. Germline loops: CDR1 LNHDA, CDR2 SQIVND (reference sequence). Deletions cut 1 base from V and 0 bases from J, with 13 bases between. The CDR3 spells CASSIGQRPSSYNEQFF. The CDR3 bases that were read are TGTGCCAGTAGTATAGGTCAGCGGCCGAGCTCCTACAATGAG.

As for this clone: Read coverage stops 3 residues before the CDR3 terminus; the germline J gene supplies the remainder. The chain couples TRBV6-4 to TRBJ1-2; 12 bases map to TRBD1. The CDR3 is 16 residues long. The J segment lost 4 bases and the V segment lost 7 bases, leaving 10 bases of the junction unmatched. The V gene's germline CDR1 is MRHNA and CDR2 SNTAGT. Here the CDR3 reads CASTSGQGAGGYGYTF. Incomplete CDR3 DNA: TGTGCCAGCACCTCGGGACAGGGGGCGGGGGGCTATGGC.

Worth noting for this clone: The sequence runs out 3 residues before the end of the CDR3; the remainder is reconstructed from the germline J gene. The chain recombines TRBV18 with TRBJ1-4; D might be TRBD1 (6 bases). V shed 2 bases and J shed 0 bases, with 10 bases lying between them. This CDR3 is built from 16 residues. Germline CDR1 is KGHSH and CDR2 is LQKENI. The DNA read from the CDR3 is TGTGCCAGCTCACCAGAAGGGACACCAACTAATGAAAAA. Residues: CASSPEGTPTNEK. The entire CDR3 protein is CASSPEGTPTNEKLFF.

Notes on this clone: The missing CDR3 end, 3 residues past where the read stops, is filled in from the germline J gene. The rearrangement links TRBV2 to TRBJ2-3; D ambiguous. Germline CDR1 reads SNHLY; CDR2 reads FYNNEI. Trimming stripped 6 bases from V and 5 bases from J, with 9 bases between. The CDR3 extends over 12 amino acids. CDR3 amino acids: CASRKTRDTQYF. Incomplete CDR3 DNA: TGTGCCAGCAGGAAAACTCGAGATACG.

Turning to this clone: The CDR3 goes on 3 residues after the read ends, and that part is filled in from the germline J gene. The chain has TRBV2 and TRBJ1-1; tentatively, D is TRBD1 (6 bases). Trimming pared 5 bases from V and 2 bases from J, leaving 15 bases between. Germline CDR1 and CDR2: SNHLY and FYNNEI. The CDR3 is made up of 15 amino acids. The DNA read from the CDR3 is TGTGCCAGCAGTTCAAACCCGGGACATAACACTGAA. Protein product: CASSSNPGHNTE. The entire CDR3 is CASSSNPGHNTEAFF.

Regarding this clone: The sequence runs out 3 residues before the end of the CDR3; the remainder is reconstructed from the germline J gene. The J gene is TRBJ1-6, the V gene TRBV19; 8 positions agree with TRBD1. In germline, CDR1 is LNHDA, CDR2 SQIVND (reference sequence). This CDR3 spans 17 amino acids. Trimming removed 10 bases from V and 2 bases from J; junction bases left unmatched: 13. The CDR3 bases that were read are TGTGCCACCACGGACAGGGCCCAGAGCGCCTATAATTCACCC. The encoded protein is CATTDRAQSAYNSP. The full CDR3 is CATTDRAQSAYNSPLHF.

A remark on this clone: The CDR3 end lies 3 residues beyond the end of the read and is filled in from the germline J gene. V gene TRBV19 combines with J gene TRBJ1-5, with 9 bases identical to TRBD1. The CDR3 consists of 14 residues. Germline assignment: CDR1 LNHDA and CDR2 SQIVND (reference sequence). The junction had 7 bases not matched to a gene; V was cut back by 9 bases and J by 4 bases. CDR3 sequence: CASGGQGENQPQHF. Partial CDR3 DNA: TGTGCCAGCGGGGGACAGGGCGAAAATCAGCCC.

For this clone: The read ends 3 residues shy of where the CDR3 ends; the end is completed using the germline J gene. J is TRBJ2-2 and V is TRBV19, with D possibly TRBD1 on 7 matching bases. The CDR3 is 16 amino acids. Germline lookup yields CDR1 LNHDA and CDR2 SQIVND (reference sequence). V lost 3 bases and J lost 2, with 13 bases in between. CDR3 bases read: TGTGCCAGTAGTATCGGGGGACAGCCTAACACCGGGGAG. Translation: CASSIGGQPNTGE. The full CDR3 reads CASSIGGQPNTGELFF.

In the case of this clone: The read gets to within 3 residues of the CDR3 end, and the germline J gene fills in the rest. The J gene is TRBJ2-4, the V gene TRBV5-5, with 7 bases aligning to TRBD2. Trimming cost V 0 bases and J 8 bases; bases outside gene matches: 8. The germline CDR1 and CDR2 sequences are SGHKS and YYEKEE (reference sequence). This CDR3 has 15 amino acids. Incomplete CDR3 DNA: TGTGCCAGCAGCTTGGCGCGACTGGCGGGGGACATT. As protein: CASSLARLAGDI. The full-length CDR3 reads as CASSLARLAGDIQYF.

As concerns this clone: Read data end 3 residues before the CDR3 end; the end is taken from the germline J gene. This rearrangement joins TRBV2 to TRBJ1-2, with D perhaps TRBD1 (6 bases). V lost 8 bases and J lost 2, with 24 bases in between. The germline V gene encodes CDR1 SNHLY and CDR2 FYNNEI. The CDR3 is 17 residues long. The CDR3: CASGRSAAGAANYGYTF. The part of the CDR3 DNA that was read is TGTGCCAGCGGGAGGAGTGCGGCGGGGGCGGCGAACTATGGC.

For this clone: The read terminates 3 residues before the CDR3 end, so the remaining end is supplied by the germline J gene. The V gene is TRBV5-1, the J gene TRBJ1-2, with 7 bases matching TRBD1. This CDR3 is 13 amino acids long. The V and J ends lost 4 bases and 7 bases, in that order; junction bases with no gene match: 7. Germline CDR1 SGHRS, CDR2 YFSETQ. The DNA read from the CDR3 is TGCGCCAGCAGCCCAGGGACAGCAACTGGC. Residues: CASSPGTATG. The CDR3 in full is CASSPGTATGYTF.